At least ten counts were recorded for the clone carrying this T cell receptor beta chain. Antigen: not known. Methods used by the authors: Ranging from roughly 20,000 to 690,600, TCR counts per sample had a median value of around 91,000. TCRdb re-called the RACE reads with MiXCR, one entry per CDR3 protein. TCRdb assigned the V and J calls; the authors' analysis was not used. The profile shows about 380,000 distinct CDR3 sequences, 4% to 5.5% of them singletons. The data stem from a study of human T cells and chemical hapten exposure. Study in general: Patch tests put 0.01% DPC on the upper back, read at 6 days. Study-wide points: Compared with pre-sensitization or healthy control sets, expanded TCRs clustered more.

Time point given: patch test 1, 2 weeks after DPC sensitization. Noted treatment: therapeutic diphenylcyclopropenone sensitization with weekly scalp DPC. Suited to DPC and affected by alopecia, the donors ranged from 18 to 70 years old. The length of the CDR3 is 15 residues. The V and J ends lost 4 bases and 0 bases respectively, with 14 bases between them. Germline-derived CDR1 and CDR2 are SQVTM and ANQGSEA. This chain links TRBV29-1 with TRBJ2-3; weak D call: TRBD2 (5 bases). The source is a woman between 45 and 65 years old with alopecia areata. Some clones in this sample may be carry-over from other donors' samples. This specimen was whole blood, taken in connection with sensitization to the hapten diphenylcyclopropenone (DPC). The CDR3 protein is CSVVDGETSTDTQYF. As DNA, the CDR3 is TGCAGCGTTGTGGATGGGGAGACTAGCACAGATACGCAGTATTTT.